The rows below give T cell receptor beta chains drawn from one sample of a study of lymphopenia after photon versus proton radiotherapy. Assay: immunoSEQ multiplex PCR; the TCRdb copy retains only in-frame clones and omits some. The sample carries 7,100 or so clones, 75% to 90% recorded once. The sample was peripheral blood, taken from a patient treated with photon-based radiotherapy. The origin of the receptors is a woman in her seventies with pancreatic cancer. Each CDR3 is given with its conserved first and last residue. D genes are given only for firm matches. A clone size is listed for some rows: how often the clone was seen (once, few, many), or a class if it is expanded.

clone_size j_call d_call v_call cdr3_aa cdr3_nt
few TRBJ2-3 - TRBV5-1 CASSSGLITDTQYF TGCGCCAGCAGCTCGGGACTGATCACAGATACGCAGTATTTT
- TRBJ2-1 - TRBV4-3 CASSQDFNSNEQFF TGCGCCAGCAGCCAAGATTTCAACAGCAATGAGCAGTTCTTC
- TRBJ1-4 TRBD1 TRBV2 CASIPDRGNEKLFF TGTGCCAGCATTCCCGACAGGGGTAATGAAAAACTGTTTTTT
- TRBJ2-1 TRBD2 TRBV28 CASSSTSGSYNEQFF TGTGCCAGCAGTTCCACTAGCGGGTCCTACAATGAGCAGTTCTTC
- TRBJ1-1 - TRBV7-9 CASSRYNTEAFF TGTGCCAGCAGCCGCTACAACACTGAAGCTTTCTTT
- TRBJ1-1 TRBD1 TRBV14 CASSQNRGPNTEAFF TGTGCCAGCAGCCAAAACAGGGGGCCGAACACTGAAGCTTTCTTT
- TRBJ2-3 - TRBV30 CAWNLVDTDTQYF TGTGCCTGGAACCTAGTCGACACAGATACGCAGTATTTT
- TRBJ1-1 TRBD1 TRBV6-5 CASTEGQPNTEAFF TGTGCCAGCACGGAGGGACAGCCAAACACTGAAGCTTTCTTT
- TRBJ1-2 TRBD1 TRBV2 CASSRNQGAGGYTF TGTGCCAGCTCCCGAAACCAGGGGGCGGGTGGCTACACCTTC
- TRBJ1-2 - TRBV7-6 CASSETTGYGYTF TGTGCCAGCAGCGAAACGACGGGCTATGGCTACACCTTC
- TRBJ2-5 - TRBV9 CASSVQGGNQETQYF TGTGCCAGCAGCGTACAGGGGGGCAACCAAGAGACCCAGTACTTC
- TRBJ2-7 - TRBV4-3 CASSQDPGSGEQYF TGCGCCAGCAGCCAAGACCCCGGAAGTGGCGAGCAGTACTTC
- TRBJ2-7 TRBD1 TRBV5-4 CASSYSDRDEQYF TGTGCCAGCAGCTACTCGGACAGGGACGAGCAGTACTTC
- TRBJ1-6 - TRBV28 CASRITMGSYNSPLHF TGTGCCAGCAGGATAACCATGGGCTCCTATAATTCACCCCTCCACTTT
- TRBJ1-3 - TRBV7-9 CASSLPASGNTIYF TGTGCCAGCAGCTTACCAGCCTCTGGAAACACCATATATTTT
- TRBJ1-1 TRBD1 TRBV6-6 CASTEGQPNTEAFF TGTGCCAGCACGGAGGGACAGCCAAACACTGAAGCTTTCTTT
once TRBJ1-5 - TRBV19 CASSIAGYNQPQHF TGTGCCAGTAGTATAGCAGGGTATAATCAGCCCCAGCATTTT
- TRBJ2-1 TRBD2 TRBV6-6 CASRSGSYNEQFF TGTGCCAGCAGAAGCGGGAGCTACAATGAGCAGTTCTTC
- TRBJ1-6 - TRBV2 CASSEGSKNSPLHF TGTGCCAGCAGTGAGGGCAGCAAAAATTCACCCCTCCACTTT
- TRBJ1-2 TRBD1 TRBV6-5 CASISPQGDERYTF TGTGCCAGCATCTCTCCTCAGGGGGACGAGCGCTACACCTTC
- TRBJ1-2 - TRBV28 CASRNAGDPIYGYTF TGTGCCAGCAGGAATGCAGGGGACCCAATCTATGGCTACACCTTC
- TRBJ1-2 TRBD1 TRBV19 CASSPGQGFYGYTF TGTGCCAGTAGTCCTGGACAGGGGTTCTATGGCTACACCTTC
once TRBJ2-7 - TRBV10-3 CASQGGYEQYF TGTGCCTCTCAGGGGGGGTACGAGCAGTACTTC
few TRBJ2-7 TRBD2 TRBV19 CASSMGLAGPYEQYF TGTGCCAGTAGTATGGGACTAGCGGGCCCCTACGAGCAGTACTTC
- TRBJ2-1 - TRBV29-1 CSVTSWEGGFDEQFF TGCAGCGTGACGAGCTGGGAGGGGGGCTTCGATGAGCAGTTCTTC
- TRBJ2-7 TRBD1 TRBV5-4 CASSSGFGTAYEQYF TGTGCCAGCAGCTCGGGATTCGGGACAGCCTACGAGCAGTACTTC
- TRBJ1-6 - TRBV28 CASSLVRGGNSPLHF TGTGCCAGCAGTTTGGTAAGGGGAGGGAATTCACCCCTCCACTTT
- TRBJ2-1 - TRBV5-6 CASSFRGSSYNEQFF TGTGCCAGCAGCTTTCGGGGGAGCTCCTACAATGAGCAGTTCTTC
- TRBJ2-2 TRBD1 TRBV19 CATTDRGLFTGELFF TGTGCCACCACGGACAGGGGGCTTTTTACCGGGGAGCTGTTTTTT
once TRBJ1-2 - TRBV4-1 CASSQGITGNYGYTF TGCGCCAGCAGCCAGGGTATTACCGGGAACTATGGCTACACCTTC
- TRBJ2-2 - TRBV7-5 CARSFFGDTGELFF TGTGCCAGAAGCTTTTTTGGGGACACCGGGGAGCTGTTTTTT
- TRBJ1-5 - TRBV30 CAWSAPEHGSNQPQHF TGTGCCTGGAGCGCCCCGGAACACGGTAGCAATCAGCCCCAGCATTTT
- TRBJ2-2 - TRBV5-1 CASSSYLPTGRNTGELFF TGCGCCAGCAGCTCCTATCTCCCGACAGGTCGGAACACCGGGGAGCTGTTTTTT
- TRBJ2-7 - TRBV11-3 CASSPGPSSYEQYF TGTGCCAGCAGCCCCGGGCCGAGCTCCTACGAGCAGTACTTC
- TRBJ2-3 TRBD2 TRBV25-1 CASSVTAGFPSTDTQYF TGTGCCAGCAGTGTGACAGCGGGGTTTCCTAGCACAGATACGCAGTATTTT
- TRBJ2-1 TRBD2 TRBV7-8 CASSLASSGSYNEQFF TGTGCCAGCAGCTTAGCGTCTAGCGGCTCCTACAATGAGCAGTTCTTC
once TRBJ1-5 - TRBV6-5 CASSPGVLRPQHF TGTGCCAGCAGTCCGGGGGTTTTACGGCCCCAGCATTTT
- TRBJ1-2 - TRBV25-1 CASSGQGWDGYTF TGTGCCAGCAGTGGCCAAGGTTGGGATGGCTACACCTTC
- TRBJ2-5 TRBD2 TRBV7-3 CASSRVAGGQETQYF TGTGCCAGCAGTCGCGTAGCGGGAGGGCAAGAGACCCAGTACTTC
- TRBJ1-1 - TRBV2 CASSPQGFSGGAFF TGTGCCAGCAGTCCCCAGGGGTTTAGCGGCGGGGCTTTCTTT